Given below is one T cell receptor (beta chain) in context. This record comes from a study of blood T cell repertoires in COVID-19. As for the study in general: COVID-19 samples, acute and convalescent, were from the United States, Italy and Spain. PBMCs, B-cell-depleted T cells, or T cells were the source of the cDNA or gDNA that made up the material.

During active infection, Seattle patients enrolled and were then monitored through disease. The CDR3 has 16 residues. Trimming cost V 2 bases and J 11 bases; bases outside gene matches: 11. Germline V gives CDR1 MNHNS, CDR2 SASEGT. Authors' methods: Estimated nucleated cell counts came from reference gene primer amplification. The data were produced by immunoSEQ multiplex PCR, yet TCRdb's version contains in-frame clones alone and is incomplete. From that table come the V and J calls and clone size; the DNA was used to work out D and trimming. The sample has about 160,000 clones, roughly 90% seen once.

This chain links TRBV6-1 with TRBJ1-4; 10 nucleotides match TRBD1. The sample taken for sequencing was peripheral blood. The receptor was isolated from a man aged 25 to 40 with COVID-19, enrolled during active disease. The CDR3 DNA reads as TGTGCCAGCAGTGAATTAACCGGGACAGGGGTGTGGAAACTGTTTTTT. It codes for CASSELTGTGVWKLFF.